The 28 T cell receptor beta chains given below trace back to one sample, sequenced in a study of technical replicates of blood from a few donors. Libraries were prepared by immunoSEQ multiplex PCR; TCRdb keeps only in-frame clonotypes and omits some of them. This sample carries 95,000 to 100,000 clones, nearly 97% of them seen once, and the ten largest clones take about 0.21%. The sequencing sample was made of T cells isolated from PBMCs. These receptors were taken from a human donor in good health.

This chain links TRBV1 with TRBJ2-7; TRBD2, as called in the table, went unchecked against the DNA. TRBV1 represents a pseudogene. The CDR3 runs to 16 residues. DNA for the CDR3: TGCACCAGCAGCCAAAATACTGAGCGGCCCTCCTACGAGCAGTACTTC. The encoded protein is CTSSQNTERPSYEQYF.

This chain connects TRBV19 to TRBJ1-1, with D possibly matching TRBD1 (5 bases). This CDR3 comprises 13 residues. V was shortened by 6 bases and J by 4 bases, with 12 bases between the two germline ends. Germline V lookup: CDR1 LNHDA, CDR2 SQIVND (reference sequence). The DNA of the CDR3 is TGTGCCAGTAGCCTTCAGGGTGGCACTGAAGCTTTCTTT. Protein: CASSLQGGTEAFF.

The rearrangement links TRBV5-4 to TRBJ2-2; 10 bases fit TRBD2. J gave up 6 bases and V 5 bases, and 7 bases lay outside the gene matches. Looked up from germline, CDR1 is SGHNT and CDR2 is YYREEE (reference sequence). The CDR3 has 15 amino acids. CDR3 nucleotides: TGTGCCAGCAGTTCTTGGCTAGCGGGAGCCGGGGAGCTGTTTTTT. This encodes CASSSWLAGAGELFF.

The rearrangement uses TRBV7-6 and TRBJ2-4; TRBD1 matches 8 bases. The V segment lost 3 bases and the J segment 8 bases; nucleotides outside the gene matches: 3. The CDR3 sequence is 13 residues long. Germline CDR1 SGHVS, CDR2 FNYEAQ. The CDR3 sequence is CASSLDREDIQYF. The CDR3 DNA reads TGTGCCAGCAGCTTGGACAGGGAAGACATTCAGTACTTC.

The rearrangement uses TRBV6-1 and TRBJ2-5; TRBD2 matches 8 bases. Looked up from germline, CDR1 is MNHNS and CDR2 is SASEGT. The V segment lost 1 base and the J segment 9 bases; nucleotides outside the gene matches: 10. The CDR3 length is 15 residues. The CDR3 protein is CASSEERAGGGAQYF. CDR3 bases: TGTGCCAGCAGTGAAGAGAGGGCGGGGGGCGGTGCCCAGTACTTC.

The rearrangement joins TRBV7-9 to TRBJ1-5; D is unresolved. From germline, CDR1 is SEHNR and CDR2 FQNEAQ (reference sequence). The CDR3 runs to 14 residues. V was cut by 4 bases and J by 9 bases, with 16 bases left in between. The CDR3 DNA reads as TGTGCCAGCAGCTCCGGGTCCCTTTTCTGGCCCCAGCATTTT. It is translated as CASSSGSLFWPQHF.

This chain links TRBV19 with TRBJ1-2, with TRBD1 as a possible D gene (5 bases). The V and J ends lost 3 bases and 8 bases respectively, with 19 bases between them. The CDR3 contains 15 residues. Germline V lookup: CDR1 LNHDA, CDR2 SQIVND (reference sequence). CDR3 coding DNA: TGTGCCAGTAGTATGTTCAGGGATTTTTCTAGGGGCTACACCTTC. Amino acid sequence: CASSMFRDFSRGYTF.

The chain carries TRBV5-1 and TRBJ2-1, with 7 bases identical to TRBD2. Germline lookup yields CDR1 SGHRS and CDR2 YFSETQ. The length of the CDR3 is 14 residues. V was pared by 4 bases and J by 5 bases, with 6 bases of the junction left unmatched. DNA for the CDR3: TGCGCCAGCAGCATCACTAGCGTAAACAATGAGCAGTTCTTC. It specifies CASSITSVNNEQFF.

The gene calls are TRBV5-1 and TRBJ2-5; weak D call: TRBD1 (5 bases). The germline gives CDR1 SGHRS, CDR2 YFSETQ. V lost 0 bases, J lost 3 bases, and 6 bases lay in between. The CDR3 totals 13 residues. This CDR3 reads CASSLVGEETQYF. The CDR3 DNA reads as TGCGCCAGCAGCTTGGTAGGGGAAGAGACCCAGTACTTC.

This chain uses TRBV19 with TRBJ1-4; 7 bases align to TRBD1. In germline, CDR1 is LNHDA, CDR2 SQIVND (reference sequence). The CDR3 has 13 amino acids. V was clipped by 4 bases and J by 8 bases; unmatched bases: 4. This CDR3 is CASSTRQGEKLFF. The CDR3 region has the DNA TGTGCCAGTAGTACACGACAGGGAGAAAAACTGTTTTTT.

The genes are TRBV19 and TRBJ2-1; 8 nucleotides agree with TRBD2. Losses at the gene ends were 9 bases for V and 0 bases for J; bases not matched to a gene: 10. The CDR3 contains 16 residues. CDR1 and CDR2 from the germline V gene are LNHDA and SQIVND (reference sequence). CDR3 sequence (DNA): TGTGCCAGCTCCGGGGGGGAGGGTTCCTCCTACAATGAGCAGTTCTTC. Translated, it gives CASSGGEGSSYNEQFF.

The chain combines TRBV27 with TRBJ2-7; 10 nucleotides match TRBD1. This CDR3 is built from 15 residues. CDR1 is MNHEY and CDR2 is SMNVEV in the germline V gene (reference sequence). After removal of 5 bases from V and 5 bases from J, the junction contained 9 bases not matched to a gene. The CDR3 reads CASSIPGQGRHEQYF. CDR3 coding DNA: TGTGCCAGCAGTATACCGGGACAGGGGAGGCACGAGCAGTACTTC.

CDR3 nucleotide sequence: TGTGCCATCAGCCAAGGACGGACTAGCGGGAGGGCGTCCTACGAGCAGTACTTC. This gives the protein CAISQGRTSGRASYEQYF. The chain is built from TRBV10-3 and TRBJ2-7; 15 nucleotides line up with TRBD2. The V gene's germline CDR1 is ENHRY and CDR2 SYGVKD. V was pared by 6 bases and J by 1 base, with 10 bases of the junction left unmatched. The CDR3 has 18 amino acids.

In DNA form, the CDR3 reads TGCGCCAGCCAAATCCAACAGGACTACGAGCAGTACTTC. Residues: CASQIQQDYEQYF. The chain joins TRBV10-2 to TRBJ2-7, with D tentatively TRBD1 (5 bases). The CDR3 runs 13 residues. V lost 8 bases and J 3 bases, leaving 14 bases between the germline ends. CDR1 and CDR2 (germline): WSHSY, SAAADI.

The chain uses TRBV5-5 and TRBJ2-3; D uncertain. The V end lost 1 base, the J end lost 2 bases, and 8 bases lay between the germline ends. The CDR3 runs to 14 residues. CDR1 and CDR2 (germline): SGHKS, YYEKEE (reference sequence). The CDR3 spells CASSLIVNTDTQYF. The CDR3 bases are TGTGCCAGCAGCTTGATAGTGAACACAGATACGCAGTATTTT.

The J gene is TRBJ2-1, the V gene TRBV10-3; maybe TRBD2 (5 bases). The CDR3 runs 14 residues. V dropped 5 bases and J dropped 5 bases, with 13 bases sitting between them. The germline CDR1 and CDR2 sequences are ENHRY and SYGVKD. CDR3 bases: TGTGCCATCAGTCGACTATTGAGGGACAATGAGCAGTTCTTC. This codes for CAISRLLRDNEQFF.

The chain employs TRBV7-9 and TRBJ2-1, with TRBD2 as a possible D gene (5 bases). Germline assignment: CDR1 SEHNR and CDR2 FQNEAQ (reference sequence). Between the trimmed V and J ends, which lost 8 bases and 0 bases, there was a span of 11 bases. The CDR3 is made up of 14 amino acids. As DNA, the CDR3 is TGTGCCAGCCTGACGGGGAGCTCCTACAATGAGCAGTTCTTC. Amino acid sequence: CASLTGSSYNEQFF.

This chain uses TRBV6-1 with TRBJ2-7; 7 bases agree with TRBD2. The CDR3 is made up of 14 amino acids. Germline values: CDR1 MNHNS, CDR2 SASEGT. The trim removed 6 bases at V and 5 bases at J, leaving 10 bases unmatched. The CDR3 sequence is CASRKGLGSDEQYF. DNA for the CDR3: TGTGCCAGCAGGAAAGGACTAGGTAGCGACGAGCAGTACTTC.

This chain links TRBV9 with TRBJ1-2; possible D gene TRBD1, 6 bases. The CDR3 extends over 13 amino acids. Per the germline V gene, CDR1 is SGDLS and CDR2 is YYNGEE. Trimming shortened V by 1 base and J by 11 bases, and 15 bases separated the two germline ends. The CDR3: CASSVSGGPHYTF. DNA of the CDR3: TGTGCCAGCAGCGTATCGGGGGGGCCCCATTACACCTTC.

J is TRBJ1-2 and V is TRBV6-5; 7 nucleotides agree with TRBD1. V shed 1 base and J 0 bases; nucleotides not matched to a gene: 2. The CDR3 has 15 residues. The V gene's germline CDR1 is MNHEY and CDR2 SVGAGI. The CDR3 is CASSYFGQANYGYTF. CDR3 bases: TGTGCCAGCAGTTACTTCGGACAGGCTAACTATGGCTACACCTTC.

This clone was seen a single time. The chain has TRBV5-4 and TRBJ2-1; a possible D gene is TRBD1 (5 bases). The CDR3 is 12 amino acids. Germline lookup yields CDR1 SGHNT and CDR2 YYREEE (reference sequence). The V end lost 3 bases, the J end lost 9 bases, and 10 bases lay between the germline ends. CDR3 in amino acids: CASSSIGVEQFF. The CDR3 coding sequence is TGTGCCAGCAGCTCGATAGGGGTTGAGCAGTTCTTC.

J is TRBJ1-4 and V is TRBV27, with D tentatively TRBD1 (5 bases). Germline V gene lookup returns CDR1 MNHEY and CDR2 SMNVEV (reference sequence). V lost 5 bases and J lost 8, with 18 bases in between. The CDR3 is 15 amino acids. The CDR3 spells CASSEQAELGEKLFF. CDR3 nucleotide sequence: TGTGCCAGCAGTGAACAGGCCGAGCTCGGGGAAAAACTGTTTTTT.

The V and J genes are TRBV19 and TRBJ1-2; D not certain. The CDR3 runs to 13 residues. Germline values: CDR1 LNHDA, CDR2 SQIVND (reference sequence). V lost 8 bases, J lost 3 bases, and 13 bases lay in between. The CDR3 bases are TGTGCCAGTGCCGGGAACAGTCACTATGGCTACACCTTC. It encodes CASAGNSHYGYTF. Combining the CDR3 with reference TRBV19 and TRBJ1-2 gives the whole variable domain DGGITQSPKYLFRKEGQNVTLSCEQNLNHDAMYWYRQDPGQGLRLIYYSQIVNDFQKGDIAEGYSVSREKKESFPLTVTSAQKNPTAFYLCASAGNSHYGYTFGSGTRLTVV.

V usage is TRBV11-3 and J usage is TRBJ2-5, with TRBD2 matching 8 bases. The CDR3 contains 13 residues. CDR1 and CDR2 from the germline V gene are SGHNT and YENEEA. J lost 7 bases, V lost 4 bases, and 5 bases had no gene match. The CDR3 DNA sequence: TGTGCCAGCAGCTCTGGCGGGGGGCCGACCCAGTACTTC. As protein: CASSSGGGPTQYF.

The chain couples TRBV27 to TRBJ2-7; possible D gene TRBD2, 5 bases. Trimming took off 3 bases at V and 5 bases at J, with 8 bases between the two ends. CDR1 and CDR2 (germline): MNHEY, SMNVEV (reference sequence). The CDR3 is 12 residues long. The chain's CDR3 is CASSFFGDEQYF. The CDR3 DNA is TGTGCCAGCAGTTTTTTCGGGGACGAGCAGTACTTC.

The rearrangement joins TRBV6-5 to TRBJ2-1; no clear D gene. V was trimmed by 4 bases and J by 3 bases, leaving 7 bases between them. CDR1 is MNHEY, CDR2 SVGAGI, per germline. The CDR3 runs 13 residues. For the CDR3, the DNA is TGTGCCAGCAGTTTCCGGGTCTACAATGAGCAGTTCTTC. Translation: CASSFRVYNEQFF.

The V and J genes are TRBV28 and TRBJ1-1; the D gene is possibly TRBD1 (6 bases). Germline V gene sequence: CDR1 MDHEN, CDR2 SYDVKM. The CDR3 extends over 13 amino acids. Between the trimmed V and J ends, which lost 10 bases and 0 bases, there was a span of 12 bases. The CDR3 protein is CATTGMVNTEAFF. The CDR3 nucleotides read TGTGCCACTACAGGGATGGTGAACACTGAAGCTTTCTTT.

The J gene is TRBJ2-3, the V gene TRBV5-4; weak D call: TRBD2 (5 bases). This CDR3 is 14 amino acids long. Trimming cost V 3 bases and J 4 bases, with 12 bases left between them. Germline CDR1 is SGHNT and CDR2 is YYREEE (reference sequence). The CDR3 sequence is CASSSGKGADTQYF. CDR3 sequence (DNA): TGTGCCAGCAGCTCCGGGAAAGGCGCAGATACGCAGTATTTT.